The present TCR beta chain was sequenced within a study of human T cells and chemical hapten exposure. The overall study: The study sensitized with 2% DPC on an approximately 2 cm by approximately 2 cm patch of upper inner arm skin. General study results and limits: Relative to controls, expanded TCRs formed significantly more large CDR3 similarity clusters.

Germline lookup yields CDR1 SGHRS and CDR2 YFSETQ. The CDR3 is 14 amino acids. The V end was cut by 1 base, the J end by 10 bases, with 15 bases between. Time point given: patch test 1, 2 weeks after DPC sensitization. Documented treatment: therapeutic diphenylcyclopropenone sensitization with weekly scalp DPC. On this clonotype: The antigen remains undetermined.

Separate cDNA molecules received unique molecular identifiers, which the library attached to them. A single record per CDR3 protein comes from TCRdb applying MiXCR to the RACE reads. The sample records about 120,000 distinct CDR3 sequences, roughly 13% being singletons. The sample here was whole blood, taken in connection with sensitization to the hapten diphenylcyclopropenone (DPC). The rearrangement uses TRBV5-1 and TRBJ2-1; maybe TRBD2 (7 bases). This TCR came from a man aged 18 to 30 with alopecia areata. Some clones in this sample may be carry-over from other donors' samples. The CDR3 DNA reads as TGCGCCAGCAGCTTGCCCGGGGGGCCTCAAGAGCAGTTCTTC. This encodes CASSLPGGPQEQFF.